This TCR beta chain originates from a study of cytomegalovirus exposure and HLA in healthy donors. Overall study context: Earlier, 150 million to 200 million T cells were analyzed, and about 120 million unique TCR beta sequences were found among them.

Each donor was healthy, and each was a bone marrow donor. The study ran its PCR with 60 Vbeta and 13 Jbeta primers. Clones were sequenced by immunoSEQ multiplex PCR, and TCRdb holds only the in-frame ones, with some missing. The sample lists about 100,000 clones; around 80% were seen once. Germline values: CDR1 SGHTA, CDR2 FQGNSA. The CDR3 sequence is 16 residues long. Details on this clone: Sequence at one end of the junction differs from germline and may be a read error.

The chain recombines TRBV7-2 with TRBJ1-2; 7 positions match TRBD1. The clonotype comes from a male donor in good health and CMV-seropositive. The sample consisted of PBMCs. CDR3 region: CASVAVTLGGNSGYTF. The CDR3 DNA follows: TGTGCCAGCGTAGCCGTGACTTTAGGGGGCAACTCTGGCTACACCTTC.